These T cell receptor beta chains were read from a single sample in a study of patients and donors after allogeneic stem cell transplantation. TCRdb processed the RT-PCR reads anew with MiXCR; each CDR3 protein has one entry. This table holds over 400,000 distinct CDR3 sequences, roughly 16% found once. Sequenced input: blood, either unsorted or a sorted T cell fraction (not recorded which). The receptors stem from a human donor who was either an allogeneic HSCT recipient or a stem cell or donor lymphocyte infusion donor (not recorded which). It is not recorded whose cells these are; they may come from a transplant donor. CDR3s include the opening cysteine and the closing phenylalanine or tryptophan. The order of the fields is J gene, V gene, clone size, D gene, CDR3 DNA, CDR3 protein. D genes are given only for firm matches. Clone sizes are given selectively: once, few, many, or a class where the clone is expanded.

j_call: TRBJ2-5; v_call: TRBV19; clone_size: .; d_call: TRBD1; cdr3_nt: TGTGCCAGTAGACCTGACAGGGGAGCAGAGACCCAGTACTTC; cdr3_aa: CASRPDRGAETQYF
j_call: TRBJ2-3; v_call: TRBV30; clone_size: few; d_call: .; cdr3_nt: TGTGCCTGGAGGAATGCTGGCACAGATACGCAGTATTTT; cdr3_aa: CAWRNAGTDTQYF
j_call: TRBJ2-3; v_call: TRBV18; clone_size: few; d_call: TRBD2; cdr3_nt: TGTGCCAGCTCCACTCTGGGACTAGCAACCGATACGCAGTATTTT; cdr3_aa: CASSTLGLATDTQYF
j_call: TRBJ1-2; v_call: TRBV7-6; clone_size: few; d_call: .; cdr3_nt: TGTGCCAGCAGCTCGATCCCCGACCACCCCTATGGCTACACCTTC; cdr3_aa: CASSSIPDHPYGYTF
j_call: TRBJ2-3; v_call: TRBV7-9; clone_size: few; d_call: TRBD2; cdr3_nt: TGTGCCAGCAGCTTAGGCCTAGCGGGAGGGCCAACAGATACGCAGTATTTT; cdr3_aa: CASSLGLAGGPTDTQYF
j_call: TRBJ2-3; v_call: TRBV30; clone_size: .; d_call: .; cdr3_nt: TGTGCCTGGAGTAAGTTAGCGGACACAGATACGCAGTATTTT; cdr3_aa: CAWSKLADTDTQYF
j_call: TRBJ1-5; v_call: TRBV6-5; clone_size: many; d_call: .; cdr3_nt: TGTGCCAGCAGAACGATGGGGCAGCCCCAGCATTTT; cdr3_aa: CASRTMGQPQHF
j_call: TRBJ1-5; v_call: TRBV12-3/TRBV12-4; clone_size: many; d_call: TRBD1; cdr3_nt: TGTGCCAGCAGTTGGACAGGCCCTCAGCCCCAGCATTTT; cdr3_aa: CASSWTGPQPQHF
j_call: TRBJ1-1; v_call: TRBV6-1; clone_size: few; d_call: .; cdr3_nt: TGTGCCAGCAGTGAATACGGCGGAAGCCTGGGGGACACTGAAGCTTTCTTT; cdr3_aa: CASSEYGGSLGDTEAFF
j_call: TRBJ1-5; v_call: TRBV24-1; clone_size: few; d_call: .; cdr3_nt: TGTGCCACCAGTGATTCCAGGGGTAGTCGCAATCAGCCCCAGCATTTT; cdr3_aa: CATSDSRGSRNQPQHF
j_call: TRBJ2-7; v_call: TRBV29-1; clone_size: many; d_call: .; cdr3_nt: TGCAGCGTTGTCAGTCACCGCGAGGGTGACGAGCAGTACTTC; cdr3_aa: CSVVSHREGDEQYF
j_call: TRBJ2-5; v_call: TRBV24-1; clone_size: .; d_call: .; cdr3_nt: TGTGCCACCGCCCTTGGCGGGACAAAAAAGAACCAAGAGACCCAGTACTTC; cdr3_aa: CATALGGTKKNQETQYF
j_call: TRBJ2-1; v_call: TRBV10-3; clone_size: many; d_call: TRBD2; cdr3_nt: TGTGCCATCAGTGAGGCGGGAGGGCCGGAGCAGTTCTTC; cdr3_aa: CAISEAGGPEQFF
j_call: TRBJ2-2; v_call: TRBV5-1; clone_size: .; d_call: TRBD2; cdr3_nt: TGCGCCAGCACCGACGGAGGACTAGCGGGTACCGGGGAGCTGTTTTTT; cdr3_aa: CASTDGGLAGTGELFF
j_call: TRBJ2-5; v_call: TRBV28; clone_size: .; d_call: .; cdr3_nt: TGTGCCAGCAGTCCAAAGAAGGAGGAGACCCAGTACTTC; cdr3_aa: CASSPKKEETQYF
j_call: TRBJ1-1; v_call: TRBV27; clone_size: .; d_call: .; cdr3_nt: TGTGCCAGCAGTTCTGGGCGGGGAGTAGGTGAAGCTTTCTTT; cdr3_aa: CASSSGRGVGEAFF
j_call: TRBJ1-2; v_call: TRBV5-5; clone_size: .; d_call: .; cdr3_nt: TGTGCCAGCAGTCTCCTGATACGGACGGAGGGCTACACCTTC; cdr3_aa: CASSLLIRTEGYTF
j_call: TRBJ2-3; v_call: TRBV5-1; clone_size: .; d_call: .; cdr3_nt: TGCGCCAGCAGCTTGGGGGCCGCCGGTTTAGATACGCAGTATTTT; cdr3_aa: CASSLGAAGLDTQYF
j_call: TRBJ2-1; v_call: TRBV6-5; clone_size: .; d_call: .; cdr3_nt: TGTGCCAGCAGTTCCCTTAGAAGGTCCTACAATGAGCAGTTCTTC; cdr3_aa: CASSSLRRSYNEQFF
j_call: TRBJ1-1; v_call: TRBV5-1; clone_size: few; d_call: .; cdr3_nt: TGCGCCAGCACCCTTTCAGTACTTGGGAGGGGAGGGGACACTGAAGCTTTCTTT; cdr3_aa: CASTLSVLGRGGDTEAFF
j_call: TRBJ1-2; v_call: TRBV7-9; clone_size: many; d_call: TRBD1; cdr3_nt: TGTGCCAGCAGCAGAGCGGGACAGGGGTATGCCTATGGCTACACCTTC; cdr3_aa: CASSRAGQGYAYGYTF
j_call: TRBJ2-2; v_call: TRBV7-6; clone_size: .; d_call: TRBD1; cdr3_nt: TGTGCCAGCAGCCGAAACAGGGGTAACACCGGGGAGCTGTTTTTT; cdr3_aa: CASSRNRGNTGELFF